A single sample is the source of the 21 T cell receptor beta chains below, sequenced in a study of Graves' ophthalmopathy and Graves' hyperthyroidism. RNA transcripts were the source from which TCR beta CDR3 regions were amplified. The first round was an RT-PCR with HTBI primers, and the second round was a multiplex PCR. Using its own MiXCR run on the multiplex PCR reads, TCRdb lists one record per CDR3 protein. The sample yields about 620,000 distinct CDR3 sequences, about 20% seen once. The sequenced material came from peripheral blood. The receptors were gathered from a woman in her late teens or twenties with stable Graves' hyperthyroidism. Some clones in this sample may be carry-over from other donors' samples.

There are many counts of this clonotype. The V gene is TRBV6-4, the J gene TRBJ2-3; 11 positions agree with TRBD2. CDR3 length: 15 residues. Trimming took 6 bases from V and 4 from J; bases not matched to a gene: 6. Germline CDR1 and CDR2: MRHNA and SNTAGT. This CDR3 is CASSPLAGVADTQYF. The CDR3 DNA is TGTGCCAGCAGCCCACTAGCGGGGGTAGCAGATACGCAGTATTTT.

This clonotype was recorded many times. The J gene is TRBJ1-1, the V gene TRBV6-2 or TRBV6-3, with TRBD1 matching over 7 bases. After removal of 7 bases from V and 0 bases from J, the junction contained 2 bases not matched to a gene. Germline V lookup: CDR1 MNHEY, CDR2 SVGEGT. The CDR3 runs to 13 residues. For the CDR3, the DNA is TGTGCCAGCACCAGGGGGATGAACACTGAAGCTTTCTTT. This sequence encodes CASTRGMNTEAFF.

This clonotype was picked up many times. The chain employs TRBV5-1 and TRBJ1-1; tentatively, D is TRBD1 (6 bases). V was pared by 1 base and J by 1 base, with 14 bases between. Germline values: CDR1 SGHRS, CDR2 YFSETQ. The CDR3 contains 16 residues. The CDR3 protein is CASSLLGGTQNTEAFF. For the CDR3, the DNA is TGCGCCAGCAGCTTGCTTGGCGGGACACAGAACACTGAAGCTTTCTTT.

This clonotype was found a few times. V usage is TRBV11-1 and J usage is TRBJ1-5; D is uncertain. The CDR3 is 16 amino acids. Trimming took 4 bases from V and 7 from J, leaving 20 bases between them. Germline V CDR1 and CDR2: SGHAT, FQDESV (reference sequence). DNA for the CDR3: TGTGCCAGCAGCTCCGGGGTGGGTGGAACGGGGCAGCCCCAGCATTTT. This gives the protein CASSSGVGGTGQPQHF.

There are many counts of this clonotype. In nucleotides, the CDR3 is TGTGCCAGCAGTTACTCGACGCAAGATAATTCACCCCTCCACTTT. It translates to CASSYSTQDNSPLHF. The chain combines TRBV6-5 with TRBJ1-6; D unclear. V shed 0 bases and J shed 5 bases, with 8 bases lying between them. Germline V gives CDR1 MNHEY, CDR2 SVGAGI. The CDR3 contains 15 residues.

The genes are TRBV6-4 and TRBJ2-7, with D tentatively TRBD2 (6 bases). The CDR3 is made up of 14 amino acids. Looked up from germline, CDR1 is MRHNA and CDR2 is SNTAGT. V was pared by 6 bases and J by 3 bases, with 15 bases between. The CDR3 DNA is TGTGCCAGCAGGCTCACTAGCACGAGCTACGAGCAGTACTTC. It specifies CASRLTSTSYEQYF.

This clonotype has a count of ten or more. This chain links TRBV10-3 with TRBJ1-2; 9 bases map to TRBD1. CDR3 length equals 14 residues. V dropped 6 bases and J dropped 6; count of bases not matched to a gene: 8. The germline V gene has CDR1 ENHRY and CDR2 SYGVKD. CDR3 region: CAIRQQGAGDGYTF. In DNA, the CDR3 is TGTGCCATCAGGCAACAGGGGGCGGGGGATGGCTACACCTTC.

At least ten counts were recorded for this clonotype. This CDR3 reads CSAGQGRRETQYF. The CDR3, as DNA: TGCAGTGCTGGCCAGGGGAGGCGGGAGACCCAGTACTTC. The chain combines TRBV20-1 with TRBJ2-5; possibly TRBD1 or TRBD2 for D (6 bases each). This CDR3 has 13 residues. CDR1 is DFQATT and CDR2 is SNEGSKA in the germline V gene (reference sequence). V was shortened by 5 bases and J by 5 bases, with 15 bases between the two germline ends.

Ten or more counts support this clonotype. The chain joins TRBV12-3 or TRBV12-4 to TRBJ1-2, with D unclear. V lost 6 bases and J 8 bases, leaving 16 bases between the germline ends. This CDR3 region has 13 residues. Written as DNA, the CDR3 is TGTGCCAGCAGGCGGGAACCCAGAGGGGGCTACACCTTC. Protein sequence: CASRREPRGGYTF.

This clonotype came up once. V usage is TRBV7-6 and J usage is TRBJ1-6; D is uncertain. The CDR3 runs to 13 residues. With 2 bases removed from V and 9 bases from J, the gap between germline ends came to 8 bases. Germline lookup yields CDR1 SGHVS and CDR2 FNYEAQ. CDR3 in amino acids: CASSLMSASPLHF. In DNA, the CDR3 is TGTGCCAGCAGCTTAATGTCGGCTTCACCCCTCCACTTT.

This clonotype was seen many times. This chain uses TRBV11-2 with TRBJ1-5; unclear D gene. The V end was cut by 0 bases, the J end by 3 bases, with 6 bases between. Germline-derived CDR1 and CDR2 are SGHAT and FQNNGV. This CDR3 contains 14 residues. CDR3 bases: TGTGCCAGCAGCTTAGAGGCGACCAATCAGCCCCAGCATTTT. This codes for CASSLEATNQPQHF.

This clonotype was observed many times. V usage is TRBV19 and J usage is TRBJ1-1; perhaps TRBD1 as D (5 bases). V lost 3 bases to trimming and J lost 6 bases, with 14 bases between them. This CDR3 is 14 amino acids long. Germline V gene sequence: CDR1 LNHDA, CDR2 SQIVND (reference sequence). CDR3: CASSMGRDTAEAFF. CDR3 in DNA: TGTGCCAGTAGTATGGGACGAGATACGGCTGAAGCTTTCTTT. The full variable domain, with the rest looked up from reference TRBV19 and TRBJ1-1, is DGGITQSPKYLFRKEGQNVTLSCEQNLNHDAMYWYRQDPGQGLRLIYYSQIVNDFQKGDIAEGYSVSREKKESFPLTVTSAQKNPTAFYLCASSMGRDTAEAFFGQGTRLTVV.

The table lists this clonotype with many counts. The V and J genes are TRBV3-1 and TRBJ1-2; D call uncertain. V was pared by 1 base and J by 5 bases, with 20 bases between. CDR3 length: 17 amino acids. Germline V gives CDR1 LGHDT, CDR2 YNNKEL (reference sequence). The CDR3, as DNA: TGTGCCAGCAGCCAAGTTGTAGGGTATGGCGACCTTTATGGCTACACCTTC. The encoded protein is CASSQVVGYGDLYGYTF. The full variable domain, completed using reference TRBV3-1 and TRBJ1-2, is DTAVSQTPKYLVTQMGNDKSIKCEQNLGHDTMYWYKQDSKKFLKIMFSYNNKELIINETVPNRFSPKSPDKAHLNLHINSLELGDSAVYFCASSQVVGYGDLYGYTFGSGTRLTVV.

This chain links TRBV7-8 with TRBJ2-5, with 11 bases matching TRBD2. The CDR3 extends over 17 amino acids. V trimming: 2 bases; J trimming: 2 bases; junction bases outside the gene matches: 7. The germline V gene has CDR1 SGHVS and CDR2 FQNEAQ. This chain's CDR3 is CASSLSVTSGGQETQYF. In nucleotides, the CDR3 is TGTGCCAGCAGCTTATCAGTAACTAGCGGGGGTCAAGAGACCCAGTACTTC.

This clonotype was seen at least ten times. The V gene is TRBV20-1, the J gene TRBJ1-2; no reliable D call. Germline lookup yields CDR1 DFQATT and CDR2 SNEGSKA (reference sequence). The V end was cut by 0 bases, the J end by 4 bases, with 15 bases between. The CDR3 length is 15 residues. The CDR3 spells CSARESASRPYGYTF. CDR3 nucleotide sequence: TGCAGTGCTAGAGAATCGGCCAGCCGTCCCTATGGCTACACCTTC.

Ten or more counts support this clonotype. The chain uses TRBV9 and TRBJ2-7; a weak D match, TRBD2 (5 bases). V was shortened by 2 bases and J by 2 bases, with 14 bases between the two germline ends. Germline-derived CDR1 and CDR2 are SGDLS and YYNGEE. This CDR3 is 15 amino acids long. CDR3 DNA: TGTGCCAGCAGCGTCCAGAGCGGCCCAGCCTACGAGCAGTACTTC. Residues: CASSVQSGPAYEQYF. The full variable domain, its missing parts supplied by reference TRBV9 and TRBJ2-7, is DSGVTQTPKHLITATGQRVTLRCSPRSGDLSVYWYQQSLDQGLQFLIQYYNGEERAKGNILERFSAQQFPDLHSELNLSSLELGDSALYFCASSVQSGPAYEQYFGPGTRLTVT.

In nucleotides, the CDR3 is TGTGCCAGCAGTTACCCACAGGGTGCCTACGAGCAGTACTTC. Its translation is CASSYPQGAYEQYF. The rearrangement links TRBV28 to TRBJ2-7, with TRBD1 as a possible D gene (6 bases). CDR1 and CDR2 from the germline V gene are MDHEN and SYDVKM. The CDR3 extends over 14 amino acids. With 4 bases removed from V and 2 bases from J, the gap between germline ends came to 12 bases.

This clonotype has ten or more counts. The rearrangement uses TRBV12-3 or TRBV12-4 and TRBJ1-1; weak D call: TRBD1 (5 bases). Trimming removed 1 base at V and 3 bases at J, with 12 bases between. The CDR3 length is 15 residues. DNA of the CDR3: TGTGCCAGCAGTTTAGTATGGCAGGGAGACACTGAAGCTTTCTTT. Translated, it gives CASSLVWQGDTEAFF.

This clonotype has a handful of counts. V is TRBV30 and J is TRBJ1-3; 7 bases fit TRBD1. The CDR3 runs 14 residues. Per the germline V gene, CDR1 is GTSNPN and CDR2 is SVGIG (reference sequence). The V segment lost 7 bases and the J segment 0 bases; nucleotides outside the gene matches: 6. The CDR3 sequence is CALTQGGSGNTIYF. DNA of the CDR3: TGTGCCTTGACCCAGGGGGGCTCTGGAAACACCATATATTTT.

The chain links TRBV20-1 to TRBJ2-7, with TRBD1 identical over 7 bases. CDR1 and CDR2 from the germline V gene are DFQATT and SNEGSKA (reference sequence). The CDR3 spans 14 residues. The J segment lost 1 base and the V segment lost 6 bases, leaving 9 bases of the junction unmatched. CDR3 protein: CSAVPVTGSYEQYF. The CDR3 nucleotides read TGCAGTGCCGTCCCCGTGACAGGGTCCTACGAGCAGTACTTC.

This chain connects TRBV5-4 to TRBJ1-1, with D maybe TRBD1 (6 bases). Deletions cut 4 bases from V and 11 bases from J, with 15 bases between. The CDR3 loop spans 12 amino acids. The germline V gene has CDR1 SGHNT and CDR2 YYREEE (reference sequence). The CDR3 spells CASSQERGAAFF. The CDR3 coding sequence is TGTGCCAGCAGCCAAGAACGGGGGGCGGCTTTCTTT.